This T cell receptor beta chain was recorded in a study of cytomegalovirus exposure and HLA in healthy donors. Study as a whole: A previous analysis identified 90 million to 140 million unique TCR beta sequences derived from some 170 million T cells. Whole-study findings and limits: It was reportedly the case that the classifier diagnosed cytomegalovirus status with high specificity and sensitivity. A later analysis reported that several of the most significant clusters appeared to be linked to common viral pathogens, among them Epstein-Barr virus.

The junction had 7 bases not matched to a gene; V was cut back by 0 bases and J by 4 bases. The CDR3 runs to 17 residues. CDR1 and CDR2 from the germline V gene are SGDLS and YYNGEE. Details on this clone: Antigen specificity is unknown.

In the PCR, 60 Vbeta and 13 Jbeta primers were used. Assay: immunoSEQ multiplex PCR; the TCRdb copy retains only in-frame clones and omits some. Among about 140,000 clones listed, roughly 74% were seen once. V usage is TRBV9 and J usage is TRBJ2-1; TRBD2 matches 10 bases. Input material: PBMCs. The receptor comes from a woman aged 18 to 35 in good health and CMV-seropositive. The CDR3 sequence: CASSVEGPLAGYNEQFF. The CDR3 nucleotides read TGTGCCAGCAGCGTAGAGGGTCCACTAGCGGGGTACAATGAGCAGTTCTTC.